Listed below are T cell receptor beta chains from one sample, sequenced in a study of blood T cell repertoires in COVID-19. The repertoire was sequenced with immunoSEQ multiplex PCR; TCRdb's copy has only in-frame clones and lacks some. The table shows about 410,000 clones, with 86% occurring only once. Sequencing was done on a sample of peripheral blood. These receptors originate from a woman in her 30s with active or convalescent COVID-19. Both conserved end residues are part of each CDR3. D genes are given only for firm matches. Some rows have no size entry. The others give once, few or many, or a class for an expanded clone.

v_call,d_call,j_call,clone_size,cdr3_nt,cdr3_aa
TRBV5-1,TRBD1,TRBJ1-1,once,TGCGCCAGCAGCTTGGCTCCAGGGGGTGATTTGGAAGCTTTCTTT,CASSLAPGGDLEAFF
TRBV30,NA,TRBJ2-5,NA,TGTGCCTGGAGTACCAGGGTCTCGGAGACCCAGTACTTC,CAWSTRVSETQYF
TRBV19,NA,TRBJ2-7,NA,TGTGCCACCCGGCAACGGGAGACCGTCTACGAGCAGTACTTC,CATRQRETVYEQYF
TRBV2,TRBD2,TRBJ2-1,NA,TGTGCCAGCAGTGAATTGGAGACTAGCGGGAGCTATGAGCAGTTCTTC,CASSELETSGSYEQFF
TRBV7-9,NA,TRBJ1-5,NA,TGTGCCAGCAGCTTCACGGTCGTTCAGCCCCAGCATTTT,CASSFTVVQPQHF
TRBV19,TRBD1,TRBJ1-6,NA,TGTGCCAGTAGTATCGGGCAGGGGGCTTCACCCCTCCACTTT,CASSIGQGASPLHF
TRBV5-4,NA,TRBJ1-2,few,TGTGCCAGCAGTCCTGACAGCTATGGCTACACCTTC,CASSPDSYGYTF
TRBV29-1,NA,TRBJ2-1,NA,TGCAGCGTTGATAGGAGCGGCTCCTACAATGAGCAGTTCTTC,CSVDRSGSYNEQFF
TRBV3-1/TRBV3-2,TRBD2,TRBJ2-7,NA,TGTGCCAGCAGCCTCCAAGCGGACGGGACTAGCGGGGGAACCACCTACGAGCAGTACTTC,CASSLQADGTSGGTTYEQYF
TRBV6-5,NA,TRBJ1-1,few,TGTGCCAGCAGTTACTCCAGGGCAGGCACTGAAGCTTTCTTT,CASSYSRAGTEAFF
TRBV29-1,NA,TRBJ1-5,NA,TGCAGCGTTGTGGCAGGGAGGGATCAGCCCCAGCATTTT,CSVVAGRDQPQHF
TRBV6-6,NA,TRBJ1-2,NA,TGTGCCAGCAGTTATGACTCGACAGCTAACTATGGCTACACCTTC,CASSYDSTANYGYTF
TRBV6-6,TRBD1,TRBJ1-1,NA,TGTGCCAGTACAGGGGACTACACTGAAGCTTTCTTT,CASTGDYTEAFF
TRBV5-1,NA,TRBJ2-4,once,TGCGCCAGCAGCTCAGACAGTTTAAACATTCAGTACTTC,CASSSDSLNIQYF
TRBV9,TRBD1,TRBJ2-1,NA,TGTGCCAGCAGCGTAGATTGGGGACAGGGGCTTAATGAGCAGTTCTTC,CASSVDWGQGLNEQFF
TRBV6-2/TRBV6-3,TRBD2,TRBJ2-5,NA,TGTGCCAGCAGTTACCATGTGGCGGGACTAGACCAAGAGACCCAGTACTTC,CASSYHVAGLDQETQYF
TRBV5-4,NA,TRBJ1-3,few,TGTGCCAGCAGTGACTACAGGGCTGGAAACACCATATATTTT,CASSDYRAGNTIYF
TRBV5-6,TRBD1,TRBJ2-3,NA,TGTGCCAGCAGCTTGGGAGGGGGCGAGGCAGGCACAGATACGCAGTATTTT,CASSLGGGEAGTDTQYF
TRBV5-1,NA,TRBJ1-1,few,TGCGCCAGCAGCTTGACGGGGGACACTGAAGCTTTCTTT,CASSLTGDTEAFF
TRBV10-3,TRBD2,TRBJ2-5,NA,TGTGCCATCAGTAAGGGACTAGCGGGGACCCAAGAGACCCAGTACTTC,CAISKGLAGTQETQYF
TRBV4-1,NA,TRBJ2-2,NA,TGCGCCAGCAGCCTCACACCCTCTGCGGACAGCACCGGGGAGCTGTTTTTT,CASSLTPSADSTGELFF
TRBV11-1,NA,TRBJ2-3,NA,TGTGCCAGCAGCTTAGCTTCGCGAGATACGCAGTATTTT,CASSLASRDTQYF
TRBV5-5,TRBD1,TRBJ1-1,NA,TGTGCCAGCAGCTCCCTACAGGGGCAAAGTGAAGCTTTCTTT,CASSSLQGQSEAFF
TRBV5-4,NA,TRBJ1-3,NA,TGTGCCAGCAGCCAGGGGATGGGAAACACCATATATTTT,CASSQGMGNTIYF
TRBV19,TRBD1,TRBJ2-1,NA,TGTGCCAGTACCCCGGGACAGAAAATTTACAATGAGCAGTTCTTC,CASTPGQKIYNEQFF
TRBV18,TRBD1,TRBJ2-7,NA,TGTGCCACTAGAGGGACAGACTACGAGCAGTACTTC,CATRGTDYEQYF
TRBV6-1,NA,TRBJ2-1,NA,TGTGCCAGCAGTGAAACCGCAACGGGGCAGTTCTTC,CASSETATGQFF
TRBV4-1,NA,TRBJ1-1,NA,TGCGCCAGCAGCCAAGAACCCGGTATGAACACTGAAGCTTTCTTT,CASSQEPGMNTEAFF
TRBV4-1,NA,TRBJ2-7,NA,TGCGCCAGCAGCCAAGTTCAATCAGCGAAGAGCGTATACGAGCAGTACTTC,CASSQVQSAKSVYEQYF
TRBV10-3,NA,TRBJ2-5,NA,TGTGCCACTAAGGACAGCCAAGAGACCCAGTACTTC,CATKDSQETQYF
TRBV21-1,NA,TRBJ1-3,NA,TGTGCCAGCAGCAATCACCGCTACTCTGGAAACACCATATATTTT,CASSNHRYSGNTIYF
TRBV2,NA,TRBJ1-6,NA,TGTGCCAGCAGTGACAGGGCGGATAATTCACCCCTCCACTTT,CASSDRADNSPLHF
TRBV27,NA,TRBJ2-7,NA,TGTGCCAGCAGTTTATCGAACCCAGGTTCCTACGAGCAGTACTTC,CASSLSNPGSYEQYF
TRBV7-2,TRBD2,TRBJ2-1,NA,TGTGCCAGCAGCTCGCGGGGTTGGGCGGGAGCTGGCTACAATGAGCAGTTCTTC,CASSSRGWAGAGYNEQFF
TRBV4-2,TRBD2,TRBJ2-1,NA,TGTGCCAGCAGCCAAGACTCTAGCGGCGCGGGGCACTTCAATGAGCAGTTCTTC,CASSQDSSGAGHFNEQFF
TRBV19,NA,TRBJ2-1,few,TGTGCCAGTAGTATTTTTGCTAACTCCTACAATGAGCAGTTCTTC,CASSIFANSYNEQFF
TRBV9,TRBD1,TRBJ2-7,NA,TGTGCCAGCAGCCCCCGGACAGGGGTATCCTACGAGCAGTACTTC,CASSPRTGVSYEQYF
TRBV2,NA,TRBJ1-5,NA,TGTGCCAGCAGGGCAGGGTCGACTAATCAGCCCCAGCATTTT,CASRAGSTNQPQHF
TRBV27,NA,TRBJ1-1,NA,TGTGCCAGCAGACACCCGCAGGGGCTGGGAACTGAAGCTTTCTTT,CASRHPQGLGTEAFF
TRBV14,TRBD2,TRBJ2-1,NA,TGTGCCAGCAGCCAAGGGACTAGCGGCTTTCCCCAGTTCTTC,CASSQGTSGFPQFF
TRBV27,NA,TRBJ1-2,NA,TGTGCCAGCAGTTTAGACAGCCTGAGTTATGGCTACACCTTC,CASSLDSLSYGYTF
TRBV7-8,NA,TRBJ1-5,NA,TGTGCCAGCAGCTTAGCGTCCCCAGTTCCCCAGCATTTT,CASSLASPVPQHF
TRBV7-9,TRBD1,TRBJ2-2,NA,TGTGCCAGCAGCTCTGGACGGGGACAGGGGGTCAACGGGGAGCTGTTTTTT,CASSSGRGQGVNGELFF
TRBV5-1,NA,TRBJ2-3,NA,TGCGCCAGCAGCATGGCGTTGGGGGGTCCCACAGATACGCAGTATTTT,CASSMALGGPTDTQYF
TRBV7-8,NA,TRBJ2-4,NA,TGTGCCAGCAGCTTACCGGGGGTAGGGGCTCAAAACATTCAGTACTTC,CASSLPGVGAQNIQYF
TRBV6-5,TRBD1,TRBJ1-5,NA,TGTGCCAGTAGGGGACGGACAGGTTCTAATCAGCCCCAGCATTTT,CASRGRTGSNQPQHF
TRBV7-6,TRBD2,TRBJ2-5,NA,TGTGCCAGCAGCTTGGGGGGAGGGATCGAGACCCAGTACTTC,CASSLGGGIETQYF
TRBV19,NA,TRBJ1-1,NA,TGTGCCAGTAGTATACGGGAAGGCTTCATGAACACTGAAGCTTTCTTT,CASSIREGFMNTEAFF
TRBV6-5,NA,TRBJ1-1,NA,TGTGCCAGCAGAAGGGACGGGGGATTAGGCACTGAAGCTTTCTTT,CASRRDGGLGTEAFF
TRBV5-4,TRBD1,TRBJ2-2,NA,TGTGCCAGCAGCTTGTTCCCCAACAGGGGGGCGACCGGGGAGCTGTTTTTT,CASSLFPNRGATGELFF
TRBV7-8,TRBD1,TRBJ1-2,NA,TGTGCCAGCAGCCCAAGGCAGGGGGGACGCTACACCTTC,CASSPRQGGRYTF